Presented here are 6 T cell receptor beta chains from one specimen sequenced in a study of blood T cell repertoires in COVID-19. Sequencing was performed with immunoSEQ multiplex PCR; in TCRdb, only in-frame clones are kept and a portion is missing. The sample shows under 50,000 clones, over 80% of them seen only once. The sequencing sample was made of peripheral blood. The receptors shown here come from a woman in her 40s with acute or convalescent COVID-19.

The CDR3 loop is CASAGGEGFGTEAFF. The CDR3 region has the DNA TGTGCCAGTGCCGGAGGTGAGGGCTTCGGCACTGAAGCTTTCTTT. V usage is TRBV19 and J usage is TRBJ1-1; D gene ambiguous. The CDR3 is 15 amino acids. V dropped 8 bases and J dropped 4 bases, with 20 bases sitting between them. CDR1 is LNHDA and CDR2 is SQIVND in the germline V gene (reference sequence).

V and J are TRBV5-4 and TRBJ1-6; D uncertain. V was pared by 0 bases and J by 5 bases, with 9 bases between. The CDR3 runs 15 residues. Germline V gene data show CDR1 as SGHNT and CDR2 as YYREEE (reference sequence). The CDR3 DNA reads TGTGCCAGCAGCTTGGCCGACGGGAATAATTCACCCCTCCACTTT. This translates into CASSLADGNNSPLHF.

The V call is TRBV4-3, the J call TRBJ2-4; D gene ambiguous. V lost 2 bases and J lost 0, with 8 bases in between. Per the germline V gene, CDR1 is LGHNA and CDR2 is YSLEER. The CDR3 spans 15 residues. CDR3 sequence: CASSQSSLAKNIQYF. The DNA for the CDR3 is TGCGCCAGCAGCCAATCCTCTCTAGCCAAAAACATTCAGTACTTC.

This clone was recorded once. V is TRBV13 and J is TRBJ1-2; no firm D call. Germline CDR1 reads PRHDT; CDR2 reads FYEKMQ (reference sequence). There are 16 residues in the CDR3. V was cut by 2 bases and J by 5 bases, with 18 bases left in between. The CDR3 region is CASSLMSSPRTYGYTF. DNA of the CDR3: TGTGCCAGCAGCTTAATGTCCTCACCGAGGACTTATGGCTACACCTTC.

V gene TRBV7-9 combines with J gene TRBJ2-3; 7 bases are a match to TRBD1. V lost 5 bases and J lost 3; bases outside the gene matches: 11. The CDR3 has 16 amino acids. CDR1 is SEHNR and CDR2 is FQNEAQ in the germline V gene (reference sequence). The CDR3 loop reads CASSPDGDRITDTQYF. The CDR3 bases are TGTGCCAGCAGCCCTGACGGGGACAGAATAACAGATACGCAGTATTTT.

The J gene is TRBJ2-1, the V gene TRBV2; D is possibly TRBD2 (5 bases). The length of the CDR3 is 14 residues. V lost 6 bases to trimming and J lost 8 bases, with 17 bases between them. The germline V gene has CDR1 SNHLY and CDR2 FYNNEI. The CDR3 DNA reads as TGTGCCAGCAGGTTATTGGCGGGCGGCGATGAGCAGTTCTTC. This sequence encodes CASRLLAGGDEQFF.